Each of the 22 T cell receptor beta chains below was sequenced from the same sample in a study of tumor-infiltrating lymphocytes in primary liver carcinoma. Germline DNA was also extracted, and blood RNA was taken from unsorted whole blood. cDNA specific to TCR beta was made from approximately 0.55 ug of total RNA, with a constant-region primer employed for priming. For TCR beta, libraries were produced by three nested multiplex PCR rounds using slightly modified ARM-PCR. Running around 9 cycles apiece, the first two PCR rounds relied on TRBV1-TRBV30 forward primers together with a C-beta reverse primer. A single record per CDR3 protein comes from TCRdb applying MiXCR to the multiplex PCR reads. The sample lists some 180,000 distinct CDR3 sequences; 50% to 75% were seen once. The material sequenced was peripheral blood. The source of these receptors is a man aged 35 to 55 with primary liver carcinoma and hepatitis B virus infection.

Worth noting for this clonotype: The germline gene is not matched at one end of the junction; a read error may be the cause. The chain combines TRBV11-2 with TRBJ2-5, with 8 nucleotides matching TRBD2. The CDR3 totals 16 residues. The V gene's germline CDR1 is SGHAT and CDR2 FQNNGV. In nucleotides, the CDR3 is TGTGCCAGCAGCCGAATAGCGGGGAGGGTGGGAGATACCCAGTACTTT. Its protein is CASSRIAGRVGDTQYF.

As concerns this clonotype: Mismatch with germline at one junction end may stem from a read error. The V and J genes are TRBV6-5 and TRBJ2-2; 9 bases are a match to TRBD1. Germline-derived CDR1 and CDR2 are MNHEY and SVGAGI. This CDR3 is 16 amino acids long. CDR3 coding DNA: TGTGCCAGCAAGTCGGGACAGGGTAGTTTGGCCGGGGACCTGTTTTTT. Protein product: CASKSGQGSLAGDLFF.

A remark on this clonotype: This clone may be a read error of a much larger clone one base away. V is TRBV29-1 and J is TRBJ1-1; D is uncertain. CDR3 length: 13 residues. The germline CDR1 and CDR2 sequences are SQVTM and ANQGSEA. CDR3 sequence reads: CSVEVTMNTGAFF. The DNA of the CDR3 is TGCAGCGTTGAAGTAACGATGAACACTGGAGCTTTCTTT.

As to this clonotype: Germline is not matched at one junction end, which may reflect a read error. V usage is TRBV6-1 and J usage is TRBJ2-1, with unresolved D. The germline CDR1 and CDR2 sequences are MNHNS and SASEGT. CDR3 length: 13 amino acids. The CDR3 bases are TGTGCCGGCATCTCGATTGCTTACAATGGGCAGTTCTTC. This translates into CAGISIAYNGQFF.

Worth noting for this clonotype: This may be a read error: a much more frequent sequence differs by one nucleotide. The rearrangement uses TRBV6-2 or TRBV6-3 and TRBJ2-7, with 11 positions matching TRBD2. Germline loops: CDR1 MNHEY, CDR2 SVGEGT. CDR3 length: 14 amino acids. After removal of 6 bases from V and 6 bases from J, the junction contained 7 bases not matched to a gene. CDR3 coding DNA: TGTGCCAGCAGACGCGGGACTAGCGGTTGCGAGCAGTACTTC. It translates to CASRRGTSGCEQYF.

J is TRBJ1-5 and V is TRBV29-1; 7 nucleotides line up with TRBD1. CDR3 length equals 14 residues. Per germline, CDR1 SQVTM and CDR2 ANQGSEA. CDR3 nucleotides: TGCAACGTATTGACAGGGTTGAGCAATCAGCCCCAGCATTTT. Protein: CNVLTGLSNQPQHF. Full variable domain (outside the CDR3, taken from reference TRBV29-1 and TRBJ1-5): SAVISQKPSRDICQRGTSLTIQCQVDSQVTMMFWYRQQPGQSLTLIATANQGSEATYESGFVIDKFPISRPNLTFSTLTVSNMSPEDSSIYLCNVLTGLSNQPQHFGDGTRLSIL.

For this clonotype: A read error may account for a junction end that differs from germline. The rearrangement uses TRBV6-5 and TRBJ2-7, with TRBD2 as a possible D gene (6 bases). CDR3 length: 14 amino acids. CDR1 MNHEY and CDR2 SVGAGI come from the germline V gene. CDR3 amino acids: CVSRETRAGYEQYF. Here the CDR3 DNA reads TGTGTCAGCAGGGAGACTAGAGCGGGTTACGAGCAGTACTTC.

In its sample, this clonotype was seen a few times. The V gene is TRBV19, the J gene TRBJ2-6; 9 nucleotides line up with TRBD1. The CDR3 length is 16 residues. The germline V gene has CDR1 LNHDA and CDR2 SQIVND (reference sequence). J was trimmed by 1 base and V by 6 bases; bases with no gene match: 4. CDR3 coding DNA: TGTGCCAGTAGCTCGGACAGGGGATCTGGGGCCAACGTCCTGACTTTC. The encoded protein is CASSSDRGSGANVLTF. The whole variable domain, remainder taken from reference TRBV19 and TRBJ2-6, is DGGITQSPKYLFRKEGQNVTLSCEQNLNHDAMYWYRQDPGQGLRLIYYSQIVNDFQKGDIAEGYSVSREKKESFPLTVTSAQKNPTAFYLCASSSDRGSGANVLTFGAGSRLTVL.

This clonotype was observed a single time. The junction shows a germline mismatch at one end, possibly a read error. J is TRBJ2-3 and V is TRBV5-4; 7 bases match TRBD2. Per the germline V gene, CDR1 is SGHNT and CDR2 is YYREEE (reference sequence). The CDR3 consists of 18 residues. CDR3 sequence (DNA): TGTGCCAGCAGCCATCTCGGCCCAGCGTGGGAGGGCACAGGTACGCAGTATTTT. Protein product: CASSHLGPAWEGTGTQYF.

A word on this clonotype: A junction end diverges from the germline sequence, so it may reflect a read error. The chain uses TRBV11-2 and TRBJ2-7; D perhaps matches TRBD1 (6 bases). The CDR3 runs 15 residues. Germline V CDR1 and CDR2: SGHAT, FQNNGV. The chain's CDR3 is CACSSLTGSPYEHYF. In DNA form, the CDR3 reads TGTGCCTGCAGCTCCTTGACAGGATCACCCTACGAGCACTACTTC.

Note on this clonotype: A junction boundary mismatches the germline segment, possibly from a read error. The chain uses TRBV11-3 and TRBJ2-7, with D uncertain. The CDR3 sequence is 14 residues long. The germline CDR1 and CDR2 sequences are SGHNT and YENEEA. CDR3 in amino acids: CTSSSDPEANAQYF. The CDR3, as DNA: TGTACCAGCAGCTCTGACCCAGAAGCTAACGCGCAGTACTTC.

The rearrangement uses TRBV29-1 and TRBJ2-7; TRBD1 is a possible D gene (6 bases). The germline gives CDR1 SQVTM, CDR2 ANQGSEA. The CDR3 covers 14 residues. The V end was cut by 3 bases, the J end by 2 bases, with 14 bases between. The chain's CDR3 is CSVERGNSAYEQYF. The CDR3, as DNA: TGCAGCGTTGAGAGGGGGAATTCCGCCTACGAGCAGTACTTC.

Regarding this clonotype: This may arise from a read error, as a much more abundant clone is one base away. The chain joins TRBV29-1 to TRBJ2-5; possibly TRBD2 for D (6 bases). The germline CDR1 and CDR2 sequences are SQVTM and ANQGSEA. The CDR3 sequence is 15 residues long. V was trimmed by 4 bases and J by 0 bases, leaving 15 bases between them. In nucleotides, the CDR3 is TGCAGCGTTGCGTCAGGGACGGGAGACCAAGAGACCCAGTACTTC. It is translated as CSVASGTGDQETQYF.

The rearrangement uses TRBV29-1 and TRBJ2-7; TRBD2 matches at 8 bases. The V segment lost 5 bases and the J segment 4 bases; nucleotides outside the gene matches: 10. The CDR3 covers 14 residues. CDR1 SQVTM and CDR2 ANQGSEA come from the germline V gene. The CDR3 protein is CSVREGLVEYEQYF. The CDR3 region has the DNA TGCAGCGTTCGGGAGGGCCTGGTAGAGTACGAGCAGTACTTC.

This clonotype came up a few times. The chain joins TRBV6-1 to TRBJ2-6, with no clear D. This CDR3 is built from 15 residues. Germline V lookup: CDR1 MNHNS, CDR2 SASEGT. V shed 7 bases and J shed 4 bases, with 14 bases lying between them. The DNA of the CDR3 is TGTGCCAGCAATACCCTATACACGGGGGCCAACGTCCTGACTTTC. Amino acids: CASNTLYTGANVLTF.

This clonotype was seen a few times. This chain links TRBV4-1 with TRBJ2-3, with TRBD2 matching over 12 bases. J gave up 2 bases and V 4 bases, and 7 bases lay outside the gene matches. CDR1 is MGHRA, CDR2 YSYEKL, per germline. The CDR3 consists of 17 residues. The DNA of the CDR3 is TGCGCCAGCAGCCCACGAACTAGCGGGAGGCCCACAGATACGCAGTATTTT. It specifies CASSPRTSGRPTDTQYF.

A word on this clonotype: An end of the junction does not agree with germline; a read error may underlie this. The rearrangement joins TRBV13 to TRBJ1-2, with 8 nucleotides matching TRBD1. The CDR3 spans 14 residues. CDR1 and CDR2 (germline): PRHDT, FYEKMQ (reference sequence). The chain's CDR3 is CASSPQTGGDGYTF. CDR3 sequence (DNA): TGTGCCAGCAGCCCCCAAACAGGGGGGGATGGCTACACTTTC.

This chain connects TRBV7-9 to TRBJ2-3; D assignment may be TRBD1 or TRBD2 (6 bases each). Trimming cost V 5 bases and J 3 bases, with 15 bases left between them. CDR1 and CDR2 from the germline V gene are SEHNR and FQNEAQ (reference sequence). The CDR3 loop spans 15 amino acids. CDR3: CASSVQGGWTDTQYF. CDR3 DNA: TGTGCCAGCAGCGTACAGGGAGGATGGACAGATACGCAGTATTTT.

V gene TRBV7-9 combines with J gene TRBJ1-4; D not resolved. Germline V gene data show CDR1 as SEHNR and CDR2 as FQNEAQ (reference sequence). V was trimmed by 8 bases and J by 8 bases, leaving 6 bases between them. This CDR3 region has 10 residues. The CDR3: CASGEEKLFF. Here the CDR3 DNA reads TGTGCCAGCGGCGAAGAAAAACTGTTTTTT.

The chain recombines TRBV6-5 with TRBJ2-1; 7 bases are shared with TRBD2. With V trimmed by 6 bases and J by 5 bases, 4 bases remained unmatched. CDR1 and CDR2 from the germline V gene are MNHEY and SVGAGI. This CDR3 spans 13 amino acids. The CDR3 loop is CASSQGGDNEQFF. CDR3 sequence (DNA): TGTGCCAGCAGCCAGGGAGGGGACAATGAGCAGTTCTTC.

The V and J genes are TRBV11-2 and TRBJ1-1; no clear D. CDR3 length equals 14 residues. Trimming left V 4 bases short and J 8 bases short, with 17 bases between. The germline CDR1 and CDR2 sequences are SGHAT and FQNNGV. Here the CDR3 reads CASSSPRRRGEAFF. CDR3 sequence (DNA): TGTGCCAGCAGCTCCCCGAGAAGGCGGGGAGAAGCTTTCTTT.

The chain is built from TRBV4-1 and TRBJ1-5; possible D gene TRBD1, 5 bases. V shed 0 bases and J shed 5 bases, with 11 bases lying between them. Germline V CDR1 and CDR2: MGHRA, YSYEKL. The CDR3 is 15 residues long. CDR3: CASSQDWRGYQPQHF. CDR3 DNA sequence: TGCGCCAGCAGCCAAGATTGGAGGGGCTATCAGCCCCAGCATTTT.